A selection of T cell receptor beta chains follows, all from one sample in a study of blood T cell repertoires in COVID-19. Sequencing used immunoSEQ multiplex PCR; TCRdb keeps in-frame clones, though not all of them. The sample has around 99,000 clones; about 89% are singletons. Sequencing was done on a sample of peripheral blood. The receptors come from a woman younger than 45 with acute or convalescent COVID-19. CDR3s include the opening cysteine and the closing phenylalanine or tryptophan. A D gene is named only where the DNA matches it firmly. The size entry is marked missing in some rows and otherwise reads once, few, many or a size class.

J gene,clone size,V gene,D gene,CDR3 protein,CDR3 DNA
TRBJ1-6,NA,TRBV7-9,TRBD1,CASRSTGGHSPLHF,TGTGCCAGCCGCTCGACAGGGGGCCACTCACCCCTCCACTTT
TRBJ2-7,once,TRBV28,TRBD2,CASSPRLSGSYEQYF,TGTGCCAGCAGTCCCCGACTAAGCGGGAGCTACGAGCAGTACTTC
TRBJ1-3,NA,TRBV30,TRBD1,CAWKRTGNSGNTIYF,TGTGCCTGGAAAAGGACAGGGAATTCTGGAAACACCATATATTTT
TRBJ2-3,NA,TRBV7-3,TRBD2,CASSLTTSGGAQYF,TGTGCCAGCAGCTTAACCACTAGCGGGGGGGCGCAGTATTTT
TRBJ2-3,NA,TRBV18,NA,CASSPAVGGETSTDTQYF,TGTGCCAGCTCACCCGCCGTGGGCGGGGAAACTAGCACAGATACGCAGTATTTT
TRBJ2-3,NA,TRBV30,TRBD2,CAFRGSSGGRNTQYF,TGTGCCTTCAGGGGATCTAGCGGGGGCAGGAATACGCAGTATTTT
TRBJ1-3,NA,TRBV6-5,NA,CASSYSGLGGNTIYF,TGTGCCAGCAGTTACTCCGGACTAGGTGGAAACACCATATATTTT
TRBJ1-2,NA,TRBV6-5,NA,CASSYSTDTYGYTF,TGTGCCAGCAGTTACTCTACAGATACCTATGGCTACACCTTC
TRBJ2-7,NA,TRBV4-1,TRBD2,CASSHFWTSGSRTYEQYF,TGCGCCAGCAGCCATTTCTGGACTAGCGGATCCAGAACCTACGAGCAGTACTTC
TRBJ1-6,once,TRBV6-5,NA,CASTLGQAKNSPLHF,TGTGCCAGCACCCTAGGACAAGCCAAAAATTCACCCCTCCACTTT
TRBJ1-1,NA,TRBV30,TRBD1,CAWSTLGTGALEAFF,TGTGCCTGGAGTACGCTTGGGACAGGGGCCCTTGAAGCTTTCTTT
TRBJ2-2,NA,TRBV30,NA,CAWTSTDTGSGELFF,TGTGCCTGGACCAGCACAGACACGGGGAGTGGGGAGCTGTTTTTT
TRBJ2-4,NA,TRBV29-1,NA,CSVVDRAKNIQYF,TGCAGCGTTGTAGACAGGGCCAAAAACATTCAGTACTTC
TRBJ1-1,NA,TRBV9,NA,CASSVQGGQTFF,TGTGCCAGCAGCGTTCAAGGTGGGCAGACGTTCTTT
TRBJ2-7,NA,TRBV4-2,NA,CASSLDEGGDEQYF,TGTGCCAGCAGCCTCGACGAGGGTGGAGATGAGCAGTACTTC
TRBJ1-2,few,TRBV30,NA,CAWSVRSQGGDGYTF,TGTGCCTGGAGTGTAAGGTCCCAGGGAGGTGATGGCTACACCTTC
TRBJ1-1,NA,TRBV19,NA,CASSMGQGRFTEAFF,TGTGCCAGTAGTATGGGTCAGGGAAGGTTCACTGAAGCTTTCTTT
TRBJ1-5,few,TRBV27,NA,CASSLGGGGTPQHF,TGTGCCAGCAGTTTAGGGGGCGGGGGCACCCCGCAGCATTTT
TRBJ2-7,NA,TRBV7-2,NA,CASSYRVDEQYF,TGTGCCAGCAGCTACAGGGTGGACGAGCAGTACTTC
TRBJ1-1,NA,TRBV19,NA,CASSIGAGPNTEAFF,TGTGCCAGTAGTATAGGGGCAGGGCCCAACACTGAAGCTTTCTTT
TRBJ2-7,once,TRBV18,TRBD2,CASSPPMGREVDEQYF,TGTGCCAGCTCTCCCCCTATGGGGCGGGAGGTGGACGAGCAGTACTTC
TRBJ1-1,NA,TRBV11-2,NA,CASWRGREDTEAFF,TGTGCCAGCTGGAGGGGCAGGGAGGACACTGAAGCTTTCTTT
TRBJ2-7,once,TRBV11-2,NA,CASSGGNYEQYF,TGTGCCAGCAGTGGCGGAAACTACGAGCAGTACTTC
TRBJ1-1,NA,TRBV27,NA,CASSFQGIPTYEAFF,TGTGCCAGCAGTTTCCAGGGGATACCAACGTATGAAGCTTTCTTT
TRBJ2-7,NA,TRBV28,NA,CASSLSLQPYEQYF,TGTGCCAGCAGTTTAAGCCTACAGCCCTACGAGCAGTACTTC
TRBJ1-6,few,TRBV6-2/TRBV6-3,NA,CASSSIEAPLHF,TGTGCCAGCAGTTCAATAGAGGCACCCCTCCACTTT
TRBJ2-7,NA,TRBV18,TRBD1,CASSQGGAHNEQYF,TGTGCCAGCTCCCAAGGGGGCGCGCACAACGAGCAGTACTTC
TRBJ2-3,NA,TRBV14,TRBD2,CASSSGTSGIDTQYF,TGTGCCAGCAGCTCCGGGACTAGCGGGATAGATACGCAGTATTTT
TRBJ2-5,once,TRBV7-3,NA,CASSQSREGTQYF,TGTGCCAGCAGCCAATCTCGAGAGGGGACCCAGTACTTC
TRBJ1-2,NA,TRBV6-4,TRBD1,CASSISGTGRISRGYTF,TGTGCCAGCAGTATTTCCGGGACAGGGAGGATTAGTCGGGGCTACACCTTC
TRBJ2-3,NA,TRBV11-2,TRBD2,CAVLQASGTLDTQYF,TGTGCCGTTCTTCAGGCTAGCGGGACTCTAGATACGCAGTATTTT
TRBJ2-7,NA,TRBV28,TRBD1,CASSTGTGGSHEQYF,TGTGCCAGCAGTACCGGGACAGGGGGCTCCCACGAGCAGTACTTC
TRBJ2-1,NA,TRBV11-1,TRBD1,CASSYPGQSYNEQFF,TGTGCCAGCAGCTACCCGGGACAGTCCTACAATGAGCAGTTCTTC
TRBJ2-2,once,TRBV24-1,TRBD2,CATSDLRGGRTPNTGELFF,TGTGCCACCAGTGATTTAAGAGGCGGGAGGACCCCGAACACCGGGGAGCTGTTTTTT
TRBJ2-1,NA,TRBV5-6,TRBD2,CASSALADEQFF,TGTGCCAGCAGCGCACTAGCGGATGAGCAGTTCTTC
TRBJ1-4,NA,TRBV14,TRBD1,CASSLQMTGPKLFF,TGTGCCAGCAGCCTGCAGATGACAGGGCCCAAACTGTTTTTT
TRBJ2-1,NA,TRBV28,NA,CASSLRPEGEQFF,TGTGCCAGCAGTTTACGCCCGGAGGGTGAGCAGTTCTTC
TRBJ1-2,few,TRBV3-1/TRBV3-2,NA,CASKGYGDGYTF,TGTGCCAGCAAGGGGTATGGGGATGGCTACACCTTC
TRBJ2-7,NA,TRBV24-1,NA,CATSVGGAGEQYF,TGTGCCACCAGTGTGGGGGGGGCCGGGGAGCAGTACTTC
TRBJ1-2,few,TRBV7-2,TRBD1,CASSEGQAYGYTF,TGTGCCAGCAGCGAAGGACAGGCCTATGGCTACACCTTC
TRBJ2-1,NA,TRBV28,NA,CASSLNGYNEQFF,TGTGCCAGCAGTTTAAACGGTTACAATGAGCAGTTCTTC
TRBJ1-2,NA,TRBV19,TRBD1,CASSPRTGGYEYGYTF,TGTGCCAGTAGTCCCCGGACAGGCGGGTATGAGTACGGCTACACCTTC
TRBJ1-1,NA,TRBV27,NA,CASSSLGGEVTEAFF,TGTGCCAGCAGTTCCTTGGGAGGAGAAGTCACTGAAGCTTTCTTT
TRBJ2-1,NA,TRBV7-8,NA,CASSLSVSRSNEQFF,TGTGCCAGCAGCCTAAGCGTTAGCCGGTCTAATGAGCAGTTCTTC
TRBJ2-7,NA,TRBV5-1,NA,CASSPDFYEQYF,TGCGCCAGCAGCCCAGACTTCTACGAGCAGTACTTC
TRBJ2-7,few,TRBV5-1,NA,CASSLTTTTYEQYF,TGCGCCAGCAGCTTGACCACAACGACCTACGAGCAGTACTTC
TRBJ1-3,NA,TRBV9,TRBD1,CASSVGLGQPGNTIYF,TGTGCCAGCAGCGTAGGTTTGGGACAGCCAGGAAACACCATATATTTT
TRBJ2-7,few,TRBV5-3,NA,CARSLVVSYISYEQYF,TGTGCCAGAAGCTTGGTGGTTAGTTATATCTCCTACGAGCAGTACTTC
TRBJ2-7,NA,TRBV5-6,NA,CASSWSYEQYF,TGTGCCAGCAGCTGGAGCTACGAGCAGTACTTC
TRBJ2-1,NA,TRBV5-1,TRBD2,CASSITIAGVSNEQFF,TGCGCCAGCAGCATAACTATAGCGGGAGTAAGCAATGAGCAGTTCTTC
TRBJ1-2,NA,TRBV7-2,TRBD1,CASSSLTGGKYGYTF,TGTGCCAGCAGCTCATTGACAGGGGGGAAATATGGCTACACCTTC
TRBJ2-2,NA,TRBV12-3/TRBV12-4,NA,CASSPSQAGELFF,TGTGCCAGCAGTCCAAGCCAGGCCGGGGAGCTGTTTTTT
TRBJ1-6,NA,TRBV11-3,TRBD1,CASSSGQSYNSPLHF,TGTGCCAGCAGCTCGGGACAGTCCTATAATTCACCCCTCCACTTT
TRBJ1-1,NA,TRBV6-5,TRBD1,CASSSPRTGPGTEAFF,TGTGCCAGCAGTTCCCCTAGGACAGGGCCCGGCACTGAAGCTTTCTTT